The clone carrying this T cell receptor (beta chain) showed up many times. Treg sorting used a CD4+CD25+CD127-/low gate. TCRdb fed the 5' RACE reads into MiXCR, producing one record per CDR3 protein. The sample shows 30,000 or so distinct CDR3 sequences, 25% to 30% of them seen only once. CDR1 is SGHNT, CDR2 YYREEE, per germline (reference sequence). The CDR3 has 15 amino acids. The V end lost 2 bases, the J end lost 0 bases, and 8 bases lay between the germline ends. This sequence was found in a female donor with breast cancer. The chain employs TRBV5-4 and TRBJ2-2, with D tentatively TRBD1 (6 bases). Sequencing was done on a sample of tumor-infiltrating Tregs sorted from the breast tumor. The CDR3, as DNA: TGTGCCAGCAGCTTCAAGGGGGCGAACACCGGGGAGCTGTTTTTT. The encoded protein is CASSFKGANTGELFF.